The rows below give T cell receptor beta chains drawn from one sample of a study of cytomegalovirus exposure and HLA in healthy donors. Method: immunoSEQ multiplex PCR; TCRdb's copy keeps in-frame clones and lacks some. The sample consists of around 200,000 clones, around 78% of them appearing once. Sequenced sample: PBMCs. These receptors all stem from a woman aged 30 to 39 in good health and CMV-seropositive. CDR3s leave out the opening cysteine and the closing phenylalanine or tryptophan.

CDR3 | V
ASSSGQDSGNTIY | TRBV6-1
SSSLEAGGAETQY | TRBV7-9
ASSFGAYNEQF | TRBV27
ASSTFPPGENYGYT | TRBV7-2
ASSTPGQGHGNQPQH | TRBV19
ASKRGNYGYT | TRBV10-3
ASRGDRAAGANVLT | TRBV2
ASSIWEGGRDTQY | TRBV19
ASSEGGLAGDTQY | TRBV10-1
ASSYKARIFTDTQY | TRBV19
ASSFRQDNEQF | TRBV11-3
ASSDRPNYGYT | TRBV27
ASSNRVLEQY | TRBV11-2
ASSISREETQY | TRBV19
ASSPLTGGIGQPQH | TRBV7-9
ASRLGGATNEKLF | TRBV28
ASSLSGRTGMSQPQH | TRBV7-9
ASSSQLRGRNYGYT | TRBV28
ARGTLAGGSYNEQF | TRBV30
ASSYSGPGANVLT | TRBV6-5
ASSEYRALAKNIQY | TRBV10-2
ASSATGEKNSPLH | TRBV7-6
ASSLGLGSYEQY | TRBV7-2
ASSRQGSEAF | TRBV6-5
ASSSGVGPSYEQY | TRBV13
ATLDRADYEQY | TRBV28
AINPGTGAQETQY | TRBV10-3
AALSSRTFGGNTIY | TRBV7-8
ASSIGTGLNTEAF | TRBV5-8
ASSSKKGNEKLF | TRBV5-4
ASSPYPRGEDGYT | TRBV18
ASSLTGPGELF | TRBV5-4
ATSRGDREISPLH | TRBV15
ASSFQTGTGNTIY | TRBV5-1
ASSTGTGQYNEQF | TRBV19
ASSWTSGSTQNTQY | TRBV5-4
ASSFSSGTRNTEAF | TRBV28
ASSPGQGAQGYT | TRBV5-1
ASSPTGLAGRTDTQY | TRBV4-3
ASIPRAAGNTGELF | TRBV7-2
ASSKDSRYGYT | TRBV18
ASSQDPRGGAENEQF | TRBV4-3
ASSYKGAGGSSYQPQH | TRBV21-1
ASSLIGQGNEKLF | TRBV7-2
ASSEGGIYEQY | TRBV10-1
ASSQGSSETQY | TRBV4-3
AISESQGQETQY | TRBV10-3
ASSLVGLAMETQY | TRBV7-2
AISASGGDAGYNEQF | TRBV10-3
ASSQRQGRQPQH | TRBV6-5
ASSGGVEETQY | TRBV7-9
ASSYAGKGGYT | TRBV6-5
ASSKWGTGRTTEAF | TRBV21-1
ASSGQGYEQY | TRBV6-5
ASSLLRQGGGYT | TRBV5-4
ASQGANTGELF | TRBV6-5
ASSSHRVGTEAF | TRBV27